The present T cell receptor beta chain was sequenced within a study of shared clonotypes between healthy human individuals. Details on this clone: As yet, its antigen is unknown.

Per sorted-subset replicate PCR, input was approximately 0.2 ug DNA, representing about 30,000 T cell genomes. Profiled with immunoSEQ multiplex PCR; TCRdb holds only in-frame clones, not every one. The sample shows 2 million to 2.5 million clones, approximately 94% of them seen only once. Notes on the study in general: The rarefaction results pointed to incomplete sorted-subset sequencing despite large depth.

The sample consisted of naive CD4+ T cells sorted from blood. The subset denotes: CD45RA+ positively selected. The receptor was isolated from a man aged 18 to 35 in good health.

CDR3 DNA sequence: TGTGCCAGCAGCCAGGACAGAGGGGGTGGAGAGACCCAGTACTTC. The encoded protein is CASSQDRGGGETQYF. The gene calls are TRBV28 and TRBJ2-5; D is possibly TRBD1 (6 bases). This CDR3 is 15 amino acids long. CDR1 is MDHEN, CDR2 SYDVKM, per germline. The ends were cut back, 6 bases at V and 4 bases at J, with 18 bases in the middle.